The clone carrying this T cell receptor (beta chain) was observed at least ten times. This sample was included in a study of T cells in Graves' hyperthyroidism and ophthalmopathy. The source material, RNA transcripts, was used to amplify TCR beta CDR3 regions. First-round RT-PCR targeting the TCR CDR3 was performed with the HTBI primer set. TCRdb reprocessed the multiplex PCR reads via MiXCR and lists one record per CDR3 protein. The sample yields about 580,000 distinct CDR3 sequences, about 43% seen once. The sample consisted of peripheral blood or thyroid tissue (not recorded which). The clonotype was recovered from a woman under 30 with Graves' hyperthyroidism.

The CDR3 DNA reads TGTGCCAGCAGCTCGACCCGGGTCACCACCGGGGAGCTGTTTTTT. This codes for CASSSTRVTTGELFF. The V gene is TRBV13, the J gene TRBJ2-2, with D unresolved. V lost 4 bases, J lost 4 bases, and 13 bases lay in between. The CDR3 consists of 15 residues. The germline V gene has CDR1 PRHDT and CDR2 FYEKMQ (reference sequence).